This T cell receptor beta chain was recorded in a study of cytomegalovirus exposure and HLA in healthy donors. The PCR ran on 60 Vbeta and 13 Jbeta primers. Assay: immunoSEQ multiplex PCR; the TCRdb copy retains only in-frame clones and omits some. The table lists around 130,000 clones, around 74% of them singletons. There are a few counts of this clone. No antigen is known for it. Whole-study results and caveats: HLA-A and HLA-B allele assignments for most subjects were reportedly predicted accurately using TCR beta sequences.

Per germline, CDR1 SGHDN and CDR2 FVKESK. The CDR3 is 16 amino acids. The V gene end was trimmed by 6 bases and the J gene end by 0 bases; junction bases not matched to a gene: 10. The chain has TRBV14 and TRBJ1-1; 7 positions agree with TRBD1. The specimen was PBMCs. This TCR derives from a man aged 40-55 years in good health and CMV-seropositive. In nucleotides, the CDR3 is TGTGCCAGCAGTCTAAATAAGGGGGCCTTGAACACTGAAGCTTTCTTT. As protein: CASSLNKGALNTEAFF.